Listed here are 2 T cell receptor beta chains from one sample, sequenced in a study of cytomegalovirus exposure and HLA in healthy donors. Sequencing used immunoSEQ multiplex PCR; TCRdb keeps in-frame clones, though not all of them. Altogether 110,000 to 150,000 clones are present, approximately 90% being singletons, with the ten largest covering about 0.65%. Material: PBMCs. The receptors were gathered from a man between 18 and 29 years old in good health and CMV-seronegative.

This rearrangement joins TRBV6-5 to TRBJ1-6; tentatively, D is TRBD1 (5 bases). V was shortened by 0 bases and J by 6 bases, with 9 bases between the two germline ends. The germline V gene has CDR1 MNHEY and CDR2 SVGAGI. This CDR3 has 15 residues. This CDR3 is CASSYSSGINSPLHF. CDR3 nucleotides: TGTGCCAGCAGTTACTCATCAGGGATTAATTCACCCCTCCACTTT.

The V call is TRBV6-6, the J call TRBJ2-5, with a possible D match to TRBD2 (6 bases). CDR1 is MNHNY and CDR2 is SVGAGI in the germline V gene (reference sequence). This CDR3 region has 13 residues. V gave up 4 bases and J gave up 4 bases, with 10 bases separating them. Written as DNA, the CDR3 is TGTGCCAGCAGTTCCGGGGGTTCAGAGACCCAGTACTTC. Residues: CASSSGGSETQYF.